This TCR beta chain stems from a study of Graves' ophthalmopathy and Graves' hyperthyroidism. The CDR3 is made up of 15 amino acids. V lost 1 base to trimming and J lost 6 bases; unmatched junction nucleotides: 8. This clonotype was observed a few times. Investigators amplified TCR beta CDR3 regions from RNA transcripts. The library came from an HTBI-primed first-round RT-PCR and a second-round multiplex PCR. TCRdb used MiXCR to reprocess the multiplex PCR reads, holding one entry per CDR3 protein. The table lists about 660,000 distinct CDR3 sequences, about two fifths of them singletons. The TCR sequence derives from an adult man with Graves' ophthalmopathy. Sequences were obtained from peripheral blood. The chain joins TRBV12-3 or TRBV12-4 to TRBJ1-2; 7 nucleotides match TRBD1. CDR3 coding DNA: TGTGCCAGCAGTTTAGGTGCAACAGGGGAGGATGGCTACACCTTC. This translates into CASSLGATGEDGYTF.